A selection of T cell receptor beta chains follows, all from one sample in a study of tumor and adjacent non-tumor tissue in lung cancer. TCRdb fed the multiplex PCR reads into MiXCR, producing one record per CDR3 protein. Found here are 44,000 or so distinct CDR3 sequences, more than 60% of them singletons; the top ten hold 19%. The sample taken for sequencing was distant non-tumor lung tissue. The receptors were sampled from a middle-aged woman with non-small cell lung cancer. Both conserved end residues are part of each CDR3. The order of the fields is clone size, D gene, J gene, V gene, CDR3 protein, CDR3 DNA. D genes are given only for firm matches. Only some rows state a clone size, as once, few, many or a class for expanded clones.

clone size: .; D gene: .; J gene: TRBJ2-3; V gene: TRBV7-9; CDR3 protein: CASSLASGGHTDMQYF; CDR3 DNA: TGTGCCAGCAGCTTAGCCTCGGGGGGCCACACAGATATGCAGTATTTT
clone size: .; D gene: TRBD1; J gene: TRBJ1-2; V gene: TRBV12-3/TRBV12-4; CDR3 protein: CASSPGGVGYGYTF; CDR3 DNA: TGTGCCAGCAGTCCAGGGGGCGTCGGCTATGGCTACACCTTC
clone size: few; D gene: .; J gene: TRBJ1-1; V gene: TRBV28; CDR3 protein: CASRDGGAGTEAFF; CDR3 DNA: TGTGCCAGCCGCGACGGGGGGGCAGGCACTGAAGCTTTCTTT
clone size: .; D gene: .; J gene: TRBJ2-1; V gene: TRBV29-1; CDR3 protein: CSVEEGRGYNVRFF; CDR3 DNA: TGCAGCGTTGAAGAGGGTAGGGGCTACAATGTGCGGTTCTTC
clone size: .; D gene: .; J gene: TRBJ2-2; V gene: TRBV11-2; CDR3 protein: CASSSYVTGNTGELFF; CDR3 DNA: TGTGCCAGCAGCTCGTACGTGACAGGGAACACCGGGGAGCTGTTTTTT
clone size: many; D gene: .; J gene: TRBJ1-2; V gene: TRBV6-5; CDR3 protein: CASSYQGANYGYTF; CDR3 DNA: TGTGCCAGCAGTTACCAGGGAGCTAACTATGGCTACACCTTC
clone size: few; D gene: .; J gene: TRBJ2-5; V gene: TRBV11-2; CDR3 protein: CASSLGAWEEETQYF; CDR3 DNA: TGTGCCAGCAGCTTAGGAGCATGGGAAGAAGAGACCCAGTACTTC
clone size: .; D gene: TRBD1; J gene: TRBJ1-2; V gene: TRBV12-3/TRBV12-4; CDR3 protein: CAIRKGDSGSYGYTF; CDR3 DNA: TGTGCCATCAGAAAAGGGGACAGTGGGAGCTATGGCTACACCTTC
clone size: few; D gene: .; J gene: TRBJ1-6; V gene: TRBV7-9; CDR3 protein: CASISTGYNSPLHF; CDR3 DNA: TGTGCCAGCATCTCGACTGGATATAATTCACCCCTCCACTTT
clone size: .; D gene: TRBD1; J gene: TRBJ1-6; V gene: TRBV6-1; CDR3 protein: CASRTGGLPLHF; CDR3 DNA: TGTGCCAGCAGGACAGGGGGGTTACCCCTCCACTTC
clone size: .; D gene: .; J gene: TRBJ2-2; V gene: TRBV11-3; CDR3 protein: CASNLAVHGELFF; CDR3 DNA: TGTGCCAGCAACTTAGCAGTCCACGGGGAGCTGTTTTTT
clone size: few; D gene: .; J gene: TRBJ2-7; V gene: TRBV20-1; CDR3 protein: CSAIPGGSYERYF; CDR3 DNA: TGCAGTGCTATCCCTGGTGGCTCCTACGAGCGGTACTTC
clone size: many; D gene: .; J gene: TRBJ1-5; V gene: TRBV7-8; CDR3 protein: CASSPRDGFNQPQHF; CDR3 DNA: TGTGCCAGCAGCCCGCGGGACGGATTCAATCAGCCCCAGCATTTT
clone size: few; D gene: .; J gene: TRBJ2-2; V gene: TRBV7-3; CDR3 protein: CASSLSSGAGELFF; CDR3 DNA: TGTGCCAGCAGCTTGTCTTCGGGGGCCGGGGAGCTGTTTTTT
clone size: many; D gene: TRBD1; J gene: TRBJ1-5; V gene: TRBV6-5; CDR3 protein: CASSYSTGSDQPQHF; CDR3 DNA: TGTGCCAGCAGTTACTCGACAGGGTCGGATCAGCCCCAGCATTTT
clone size: .; D gene: TRBD1; J gene: TRBJ1-5; V gene: TRBV6-5; CDR3 protein: CVSSYSTGSDQPQHF; CDR3 DNA: TGTGTCAGCAGCTACTCGACAGGGTCGGATCAGCCCCAGCATTTT
clone size: .; D gene: .; J gene: TRBJ1-2; V gene: TRBV11-2; CDR3 protein: CASSLPQGTYGYIF; CDR3 DNA: TGTGCCAGCAGCTTGCCTCAGGGGACCTATGGTTACATCTTC
clone size: .; D gene: TRBD2; J gene: TRBJ2-3; V gene: TRBV24-1; CDR3 protein: CATRAGGSMRTDTQYF; CDR3 DNA: TGTGCCACCAGGGCTGGCGGGAGTATGAGAACAGATACGCAGTATTTT
clone size: .; D gene: .; J gene: TRBJ2-1; V gene: TRBV29-1; CDR3 protein: CSVEPTPRQGGRNGQFF; CDR3 DNA: TGCAGCGTTGAACCAACCCCCCGCCAGGGGGGTAGAAATGGGCAATTCTTC
clone size: .; D gene: TRBD2; J gene: TRBJ2-7; V gene: TRBV12-3/TRBV12-4; CDR3 protein: CASSFSRTSPGCEQYF; CDR3 DNA: TGTGCCAGCAGTTTTAGTCGGACTAGCCCAGGTTGCGAGCAGTACTTC
clone size: once; D gene: .; J gene: TRBJ2-1; V gene: TRBV11-2; CDR3 protein: CASSFATEELF; CDR3 DNA: TGTGCCAGCAGCTTCGCGACTGAGGAGCTCTTC
clone size: few; D gene: TRBD1; J gene: TRBJ1-3; V gene: TRBV28; CDR3 protein: CASRSPGQGAKTGNTIYF; CDR3 DNA: TGTGCCAGCAGGTCACCGGGACAGGGGGCTAAAACTGGAAACACCATATATTTT
clone size: .; D gene: TRBD1; J gene: TRBJ2-5; V gene: TRBV11-2; CDR3 protein: CASSGIRGLENQYF; CDR3 DNA: TGTGCCAGCAGCGGGATCAGGGGGTTAGAGAACCAGTACTTC
clone size: .; D gene: .; J gene: TRBJ1-1; V gene: TRBV11-3; CDR3 protein: CASTPSWERQIVALF; CDR3 DNA: TGTGCCAGCACCCCGAGCTGGGAAAGGCAGATTGTAGCTCTCTTT
clone size: many; D gene: TRBD1; J gene: TRBJ2-5; V gene: TRBV6-6; CDR3 protein: CASSSPGTGGETQYF; CDR3 DNA: TGTGCCAGCAGCTCCCCCGGGACAGGGGGAGAGACCCAGTACTTC
clone size: medium-sized; D gene: .; J gene: TRBJ2-2; V gene: TRBV28; CDR3 protein: CASRPQGTGELFF; CDR3 DNA: TGTGCCAGCAGACCGCAGGGTACCGGGGAGCTGTTTTTT
clone size: .; D gene: TRBD2; J gene: TRBJ2-7; V gene: TRBV6-2/TRBV6-3; CDR3 protein: CASSRGRISYEQHF; CDR3 DNA: TGTGCCAGCAGCCGCGGGAGGATTTCCTACGAGCAGCACTTC
clone size: .; D gene: .; J gene: TRBJ1-5; V gene: TRBV4-1; CDR3 protein: CASSQGNSYSNLPQHF; CDR3 DNA: TGCGCCAGCAGCCAAGGGAACAGTTATAGCAATCTGCCACAGCATTTT
clone size: .; D gene: .; J gene: TRBJ2-1; V gene: TRBV10-2; CDR3 protein: CASHSGLYNEQFF; CDR3 DNA: TGTGCCAGCCACTCTGGACTGTATAATGAGCAGTTCTTC
clone size: .; D gene: .; J gene: TRBJ2-7; V gene: TRBV11-2; CDR3 protein: CTSSLGGPEQYF; CDR3 DNA: TGTACCAGCAGCTTAGGGGGTCCCGAGCAGTACTTC
clone size: .; D gene: .; J gene: TRBJ2-3; V gene: TRBV7-3; CDR3 protein: CASSLGGPRTDTLYF; CDR3 DNA: TGTGCCAGCAGCCTGGGGGGCCCAAGAACAGATACGCTGTATTTT
clone size: .; D gene: TRBD2; J gene: TRBJ2-5; V gene: TRBV24-1; CDR3 protein: CATSDSGRGGIETQYF; CDR3 DNA: TGTGCCACCAGTGATTCGGGGAGGGGAGGGATAGAGACCCAGTACTTC
clone size: .; D gene: .; J gene: TRBJ1-6; V gene: TRBV30; CDR3 protein: CAWSSVGNSPLHF; CDR3 DNA: TGTGCCTGGAGCTCTGTGGGTAATTCACCCCTCCACTTT
clone size: few; D gene: TRBD1; J gene: TRBJ1-1; V gene: TRBV19; CDR3 protein: CASSRTGTGEAFF; CDR3 DNA: TGTGCCAGTAGTAGGACCGGGACAGGGGAAGCTTTCTTT
clone size: .; D gene: .; J gene: TRBJ2-1; V gene: TRBV5-4; CDR3 protein: CANSHGAANEQFF; CDR3 DNA: TGTGCCAACAGCCATGGGGCTGCCAATGAGCAGTTCTTC
clone size: few; D gene: .; J gene: TRBJ1-4; V gene: TRBV5-1; CDR3 protein: CASSSGGSGNEKLFF; CDR3 DNA: TGCGCCAGCAGCAGCGGGGGTAGCGGGAATGAAAAACTGTTTTTT
clone size: .; D gene: .; J gene: TRBJ2-3; V gene: TRBV6-5; CDR3 protein: CASSYHGVYTQYF; CDR3 DNA: TGTGCCAGCAGTTACCACGGTGTGTATACACAGTATTTT
clone size: .; D gene: TRBD1; J gene: TRBJ2-7; V gene: TRBV6-5; CDR3 protein: CANSYSGQGDYEQYF; CDR3 DNA: TGTGCTAACAGTTACTCGGGACAGGGGGACTACGAGCAGTACTTC
clone size: .; D gene: TRBD1; J gene: TRBJ2-7; V gene: TRBV6-1; CDR3 protein: CASSELTGGSYKQYF; CDR3 DNA: TGTGCCAGTAGTGAGTTGACAGGGGGCTCCTACAAGCAGTACTTC
clone size: .; D gene: .; J gene: TRBJ2-3; V gene: TRBV4-1; CDR3 protein: CASSQDLSATITQFF; CDR3 DNA: TGCGCCAGCAGCCAAGATCTCTCAGCCACAATTACGCAGTTTTTT
clone size: .; D gene: .; J gene: TRBJ1-2; V gene: TRBV6-5; CDR3 protein: CASSYGAVSDYVYTF; CDR3 DNA: TGTGCCAGCAGTTATGGGGCAGTGTCTGACTATGTCTACACCTTC
clone size: .; D gene: TRBD2; J gene: TRBJ2-2; V gene: TRBV4-1; CDR3 protein: CASSRLLAGVSGGKLFF; CDR3 DNA: TGCGCCAGCAGTCGTTTACTAGCGGGAGTTAGCGGCGGGAAGCTATTTTTT
clone size: few; D gene: TRBD2; J gene: TRBJ2-2; V gene: TRBV11-1; CDR3 protein: CASSLNLLAGVAGGLFF; CDR3 DNA: TGTGCCAGCAGCCTAAATCTCCTGGCGGGAGTAGCCGGGGGGCTGTTTTTT
clone size: .; D gene: .; J gene: TRBJ2-7; V gene: TRBV11-2; CDR3 protein: CASSLGLQGSHDQYF; CDR3 DNA: TGTGCCAGTAGCTTAGGATTACAGGGTTCTCACGATCAGTACTTC
clone size: .; D gene: .; J gene: TRBJ2-7; V gene: TRBV4-2; CDR3 protein: CASSQGFLSVFLEQYF; CDR3 DNA: TGTGCCAGCAGCCAAGGGTTTTTATCGGTGTTCCTCGAGCAGTACTTC
clone size: medium-sized; D gene: .; J gene: TRBJ1-1; V gene: TRBV11-3; CDR3 protein: CASSLGLGGSTEAFF; CDR3 DNA: TGTGCCAGCAGCTTAGGGCTGGGTGGGAGCACTGAAGCTTTCTTT